The subject of this entry is one T cell receptor beta chain. This record belongs to a study of early T cells in non-severe SARS-CoV-2 infection. TCRdb ran MiXCR on the 5' RACE reads and lists one entry per CDR3 protein. The sample yields some 91,000 distinct CDR3 sequences, about 11% seen once. This CDR3 has 13 residues. V lost 2 bases to trimming and J lost 1 base, with 5 bases between them. The V gene's germline CDR1 is SGDLS and CDR2 YYNGEE. The V and J genes are TRBV9 and TRBJ2-3; no definite D call. The TCR comes from an adult who was a healthcare worker with PCR-confirmed SARS-CoV-2 infection or an uninfected control (not recorded which). This specimen consisted of whole blood, obtained at baseline. CDR3 in DNA: TGTGCCAGCAGCGTTGCTGGCACAGATACGCAGTATTTT. This translates into CASSVAGTDTQYF.